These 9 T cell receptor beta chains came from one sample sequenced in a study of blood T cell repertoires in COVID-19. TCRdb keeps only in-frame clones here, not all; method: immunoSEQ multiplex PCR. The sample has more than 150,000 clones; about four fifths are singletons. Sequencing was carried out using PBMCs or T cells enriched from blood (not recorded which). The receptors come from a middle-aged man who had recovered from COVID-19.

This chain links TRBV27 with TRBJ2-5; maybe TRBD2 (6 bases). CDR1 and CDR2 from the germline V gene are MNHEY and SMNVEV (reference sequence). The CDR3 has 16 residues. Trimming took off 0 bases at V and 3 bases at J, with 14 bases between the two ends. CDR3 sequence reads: CASSLSWGERKETQYF. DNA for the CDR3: TGTGCCAGCAGTTTATCGTGGGGGGAGAGGAAAGAGACCCAGTACTTC.

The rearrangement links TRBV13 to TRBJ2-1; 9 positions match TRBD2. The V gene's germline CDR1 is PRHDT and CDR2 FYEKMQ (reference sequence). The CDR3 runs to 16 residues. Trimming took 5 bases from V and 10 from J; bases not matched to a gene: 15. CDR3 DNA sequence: TGTGCCAGCAGCCCGCTAGCGGGGAGTACAATGATCGAGCAGTTCTTC. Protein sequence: CASSPLAGSTMIEQFF.

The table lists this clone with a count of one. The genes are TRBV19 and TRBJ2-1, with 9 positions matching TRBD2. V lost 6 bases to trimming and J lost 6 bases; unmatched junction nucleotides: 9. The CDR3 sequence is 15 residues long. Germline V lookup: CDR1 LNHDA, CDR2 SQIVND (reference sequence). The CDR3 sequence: CASRLTSGTINEQFF. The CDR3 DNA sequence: TGTGCCAGTAGGCTGACTAGCGGAACTATCAATGAGCAGTTCTTC.

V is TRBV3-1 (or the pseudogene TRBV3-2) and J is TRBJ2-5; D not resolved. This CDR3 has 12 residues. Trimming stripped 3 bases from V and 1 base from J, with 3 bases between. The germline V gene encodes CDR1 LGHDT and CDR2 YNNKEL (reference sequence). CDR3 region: CASSQAQETQYF. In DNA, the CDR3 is TGTGCCAGCAGCCAGGCCCAAGAGACCCAGTACTTC.

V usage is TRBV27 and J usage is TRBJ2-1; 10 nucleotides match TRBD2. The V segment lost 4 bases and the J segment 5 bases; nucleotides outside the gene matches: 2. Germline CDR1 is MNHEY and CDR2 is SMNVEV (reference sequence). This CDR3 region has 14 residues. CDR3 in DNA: TGTGCCAGCAGTTACGGACTAGCGGACAATGAGCAGTTCTTC. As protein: CASSYGLADNEQFF.

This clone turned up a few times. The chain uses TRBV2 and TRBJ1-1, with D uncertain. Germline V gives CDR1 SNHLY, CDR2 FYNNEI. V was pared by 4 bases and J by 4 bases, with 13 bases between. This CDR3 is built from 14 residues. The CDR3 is CASSAWGGRTEAFF. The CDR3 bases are TGTGCCAGCAGTGCTTGGGGAGGACGCACTGAAGCTTTCTTT.

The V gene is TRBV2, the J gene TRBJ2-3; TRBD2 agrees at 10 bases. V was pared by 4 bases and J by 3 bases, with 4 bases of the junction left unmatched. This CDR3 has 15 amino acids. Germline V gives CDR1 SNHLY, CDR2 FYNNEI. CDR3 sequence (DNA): TGTGCCAGCAGTGGACGTAGCGGGGGGACAGATACGCAGTATTTT. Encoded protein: CASSGRSGGTDTQYF.

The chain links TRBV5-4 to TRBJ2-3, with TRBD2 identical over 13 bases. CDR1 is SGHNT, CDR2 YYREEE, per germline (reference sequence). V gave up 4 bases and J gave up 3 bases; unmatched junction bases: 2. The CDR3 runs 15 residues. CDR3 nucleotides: TGTGCCAGCAGCCAACTAGCGGGAGGGACAGATACGCAGTATTTT. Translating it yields CASSQLAGGTDTQYF.

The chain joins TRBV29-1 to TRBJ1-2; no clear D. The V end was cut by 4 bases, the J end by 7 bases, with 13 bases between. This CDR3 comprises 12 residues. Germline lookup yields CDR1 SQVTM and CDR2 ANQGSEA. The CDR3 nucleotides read TGCAGCGTTGTTGTGGGCGCGGGTGGCTACACCTTC. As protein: CSVVVGAGGYTF. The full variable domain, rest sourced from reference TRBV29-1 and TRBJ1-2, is SAVISQKPSRDICQRGTSLTIQCQVDSQVTMMFWYRQQPGQSLTLIATANQGSEATYESGFVIDKFPISRPNLTFSTLTVSNMSPEDSSIYLCSVVVGAGGYTFGSGTRLTVV.